This entry lists 18 T cell receptor beta chains sequenced from one sample in a study of early T cells in non-severe SARS-CoV-2 infection (dated by TCRdb to 2020 to 2022). Library preparation employed 5' RACE. Sequencing relied on a NextSeq 500. The public reads were run again by TCRdb, first through fastp at Q25 and then through MiXCR, and only productive beta chains were kept. Each record represents a unique CDR3 protein, reported with the most common genes and DNA among its rows. In this sample the table shows approximately 56,000 distinct CDR3 sequences, 9.5% to 12% of which occur a single time. Roughly 13% of the sample belongs to the ten largest clones. The sample taken for sequencing was whole blood. Source of these receptors: an adult who was a healthcare worker with PCR-confirmed SARS-CoV-2 infection or an uninfected control (not recorded which).

This rearrangement joins TRBV20-1 to TRBJ2-1; 16 nucleotides align to TRBD2. Losses at the gene ends were 3 bases for V and 6 bases for J; bases not matched to a gene: 14. Germline CDR1 reads DFQATT; CDR2 reads SNEGSKA (reference sequence). The CDR3 is made up of 19 amino acids. The chain's CDR3 is CSASRGLAGGPTGFNEQFF. The CDR3 DNA reads as TGCAGTGCTAGCCGGGGACTAGCGGGAGGGCCAACTGGGTTCAATGAGCAGTTCTTC.

This clonotype was detected a few times. This chain connects TRBV28 to TRBJ2-5, with 8 bases aligning to TRBD2. From germline, CDR1 is MDHEN and CDR2 SYDVKM. This CDR3 comprises 15 residues. V lost 2 bases to trimming and J lost 5 bases; unmatched junction nucleotides: 7. CDR3 DNA: TGTGCCAGCAGTTTAAGGACTAGCTCGGGCGAGACCCAGTACTTC. Its protein is CASSLRTSSGETQYF.

The J gene is TRBJ2-7, the V gene TRBV11-2; the D gene is possibly TRBD2 (5 bases). CDR1 and CDR2 (germline): SGHAT, FQNNGV. This CDR3 region has 15 residues. The V end was cut by 3 bases, the J end by 1 base, with 13 bases between. CDR3 sequence: CASSFRRAKSYEQYF. CDR3 nucleotides: TGTGCCAGCAGCTTTCGGCGGGCTAAGTCCTACGAGCAGTACTTC.

The sample holds many counts of this clonotype. This chain links TRBV12-3 or TRBV12-4 with TRBJ2-3; D is unclear. The V end lost 6 bases, the J end lost 9 bases, and 13 bases lay between the germline ends. The CDR3 consists of 12 residues. This chain's CDR3 is CASSSMGATQYF. CDR3 DNA: TGTGCCAGCAGCTCCATGGGCGCCACGCAGTATTTT.

V is TRBV20-1 and J is TRBJ2-1; 9 bases match TRBD2. V shed 2 bases and J 4 bases; nucleotides not matched to a gene: 3. The CDR3 extends over 14 amino acids. Germline V gene sequence: CDR1 DFQATT, CDR2 SNEGSKA (reference sequence). The chain's CDR3 is CSARQAGGYNEQFF. CDR3 in DNA: TGCAGTGCTAGACAAGCGGGGGGATACAATGAGCAGTTCTTC.

Concerning this clonotype itself: This may come from a read error, since a much larger clone is one base off. This CDR3 reads CAYRSVGAYGYTF. For the CDR3, the DNA is TGTGCCTACCGGAGCGTGGGGGCCTATGGCTACACCTTC. The chain joins TRBV30 to TRBJ1-2, with D tentatively TRBD1 (6 bases). V was pared by 7 bases and J by 4 bases, with 16 bases between. The CDR3 extends over 13 amino acids. The V gene's germline CDR1 is GTSNPN and CDR2 SVGIG (reference sequence). The full variable domain, completed using reference TRBV30 and TRBJ1-2, is SQTIHQWPATLVQPVGSPLSLECTVEGTSNPNLYWYRQAAGRGLQLLFYSVGIGQISSEVPQNLSASRPQDRQFILSSKKLLLSDSGFYLCAYRSVGAYGYTFGSGTRLTVV.

The table lists this clonotype with a count of one. It may be a read error: a sequence one base away is much more abundant. The chain is built from TRBV12-3 or TRBV12-4 and TRBJ2-2; TRBD2 is a possible D gene (6 bases). The CDR3 covers 15 residues. V shed 6 bases and J shed 7 bases, with 18 bases lying between them. In DNA, the CDR3 is TGTGCCAGCAGGATGGGGTCACAGGAGGGCGGGGAGCTGTTTTTT. Its translation is CASRMGSQEGGELFF.

Remarks on this clonotype: A read error may explain this, as a much larger clone is one base away. The chain combines TRBV14 with TRBJ1-4; a weak D match, TRBD1 (6 bases). Germline CDR1 reads SGHDN; CDR2 reads FVKESK. V lost 4 bases to trimming and J lost 0 bases, with 15 bases between them. This CDR3 comprises 17 residues. The DNA of the CDR3 is TGTGCCAGCAGCCTAGATTGGGGGGGGCCAACTAATGAAAAACTGTTTTTT. Residues: CASSLDWGGPTNEKLFF.

In its sample, this clonotype was seen many times. This chain uses TRBV7-6 with TRBJ2-7; 8 nucleotides agree with TRBD1. Unmatched junction bases numbered 11, after V lost 5 bases and J lost 2 bases. Germline V gene data show CDR1 as SGHVS and CDR2 as FNYEAQ. The CDR3 length is 16 residues. The CDR3 loop reads CASSQSPRGLTYEQYF. The CDR3 bases are TGTGCCAGCAGCCAGAGTCCCAGGGGGCTAACCTACGAGCAGTACTTC.

This clonotype was recorded a few times. V usage is TRBV29-1 and J usage is TRBJ2-5; possible D gene TRBD2, 6 bases. In germline, CDR1 is SQVTM, CDR2 ANQGSEA. CDR3 length: 14 residues. The V end lost 4 bases, the J end lost 6 bases, and 18 bases lay between the germline ends. In DNA, the CDR3 is TGCAGCGTTGTCGGGGGACCCGCCGGAAAGACCCAGTACTTC. Translating it yields CSVVGGPAGKTQYF.

In its sample, this clonotype was seen many times. V and J are TRBV12-3 or TRBV12-4 and TRBJ2-1; possibly TRBD2 for D (6 bases). Trimming pared 3 bases from V and 7 bases from J, leaving 13 bases between. This CDR3 comprises 14 residues. CDR3 amino acids: CASSLAGPWNEQFF. The DNA of the CDR3 is TGTGCCAGCAGTTTGGCGGGGCCTTGGAATGAGCAGTTCTTC.

This clonotype was detected many times. The CDR3: CAISDSGGGEQYF. The CDR3, as DNA: TGTGCCATCAGTGACTCAGGGGGTGGCGAGCAGTACTTC. The genes are TRBV10-3 and TRBJ2-7, with 7 bases fitting TRBD1. The CDR3 totals 13 residues. The V segment lost 3 bases and the J segment 6 bases; nucleotides outside the gene matches: 5. CDR1 ENHRY and CDR2 SYGVKD come from the germline V gene.

This clonotype appeared many times. This chain connects TRBV12-3 or TRBV12-4 to TRBJ1-4, with 7 bases that match TRBD1. The CDR3 extends over 14 amino acids. V was clipped by 2 bases and J by 7 bases; unmatched bases: 4. The CDR3 DNA sequence: TGTGCCAGCAGTTTAAACAGGGGAGGTGAAAAACTGTTTTTT. Protein sequence: CASSLNRGGEKLFF.

The chain has TRBV7-2 and TRBJ2-5; tentatively, D is TRBD1 (5 bases). The CDR3 runs to 15 residues. Trimming cost V 5 bases and J 3 bases, with 16 bases left between them. The germline CDR1 and CDR2 sequences are SGHTA and FQGNSA. CDR3 sequence: CASSPRGSQEETQYF. In DNA form, the CDR3 reads TGTGCCAGCAGCCCTAGGGGATCCCAGGAAGAGACCCAGTACTTC.

The V call is TRBV7-6, the J call TRBJ2-7; perhaps TRBD2 as D (6 bases). CDR1 and CDR2 from the germline V gene are SGHVS and FNYEAQ. V lost 1 base and J 1 base, leaving 14 bases between the germline ends. CDR3 size: 16 residues. CDR3 sequence reads: CASSLGGGKLSYEQYF. The DNA of the CDR3 is TGTGCCAGCAGCTTAGGGGGCGGGAAATTGTCCTACGAGCAGTACTTC.

Only one count was recorded for this clonotype. A much larger clone is a single base away; this may be a read error. The chain links TRBV29-1 to TRBJ1-5, with 8 bases aligning to TRBD1. The trim removed 8 bases at V and 3 bases at J, leaving 9 bases unmatched. The CDR3 is made up of 14 amino acids. Germline CDR1 and CDR2: SQVTM and ANQGSEA. CDR3 sequence reads: CSILTGVVNQPQHF. The CDR3 nucleotides read TGCAGCATTCTGACAGGGGTGGTCAATCAGCCCCAGCATTTT.

V is TRBV7-8 and J is TRBJ2-5; 10 bases are a match to TRBD2. The germline V gene has CDR1 SGHVS and CDR2 FQNEAQ. The length of the CDR3 is 19 residues. V was pared by 5 bases and J by 3 bases, with 18 bases of the junction left unmatched. This CDR3 is CASSPLLSGTSVAKETQYF. CDR3 nucleotide sequence: TGTGCCAGCAGCCCCTTACTCTCCGGGACTAGCGTGGCGAAAGAGACCCAGTACTTC.

In its sample, this clonotype was seen many times. The genes are TRBV20-1 and TRBJ1-1, with 12 bases lining up with TRBD1. This CDR3 contains 17 residues. Per the germline V gene, CDR1 is DFQATT and CDR2 is SNEGSKA (reference sequence). V lost 0 bases to trimming and J lost 4 bases; unmatched junction nucleotides: 9. The chain's CDR3 is CSAREAGTGGKGTEAFF. CDR3 DNA: TGCAGTGCTAGAGAAGCCGGGACAGGGGGCAAGGGCACTGAAGCTTTCTTT.